These T cell receptor beta chains were read from a single sample in a study of blood T cell repertoires in COVID-19. The data were produced by immunoSEQ multiplex PCR, yet TCRdb's version contains in-frame clones alone and is incomplete. The table has under 100,000 clones, around 81% seen once. Sequencing was performed on peripheral blood. Every receptor here comes from a man between 50 and 59 years old with acute or convalescent COVID-19. Both conserved end residues are part of each CDR3. D genes are given only for firm matches. Clone size is shown for a subset of rows, as once, few, many or a class of expanded clone.

j_call clone_size v_call d_call cdr3_nt cdr3_aa
TRBJ2-7 NA TRBV5-8 NA TGTGCCAGCAGCTGGGGGGAGCCCTACGAGCAGTACTTC CASSWGEPYEQYF
TRBJ1-5 NA TRBV6-2/TRBV6-3 TRBD1 TGTGCCAGCAGTTATACACAGGGGGCTTTGGGCAATCAGCCCCAGCATTTT CASSYTQGALGNQPQHF
TRBJ1-1 few TRBV10-3 NA TGTGCCATCAGAGAAGACACTCATGAAGCTTTCTTT CAIREDTHEAFF
TRBJ1-2 NA TRBV28 NA TGTGCCAGCAGTTTTCAGGGCTATGGCTACACCTTC CASSFQGYGYTF
TRBJ2-1 NA TRBV7-3 NA TGTGCCAGCAGCTTAGATTTTGGGGCCCTCTACAATGAGCAGTTCTTC CASSLDFGALYNEQFF
TRBJ2-7 NA TRBV7-9 NA TGTGCCAGCAGCTTAGAACAGGGCTACGAGCAGTACTTC CASSLEQGYEQYF
TRBJ2-7 NA TRBV13 TRBD2 TGTGCCAGCAGCAAAACAGCAATGAGCGGGACTAGCGGATCCTACGAGCAGTACTTC CASSKTAMSGTSGSYEQYF
TRBJ2-3 NA TRBV25-1 TRBD2 TGTGCCAGCAGTTCGGGAGGGACTAGCGGCAGCACAGATACGCAGTATTTT CASSSGGTSGSTDTQYF
TRBJ2-1 NA TRBV18 TRBD2 TGTGCCAGCTCACCACGTGTTGGTAGCGGGAACTCCTACAATGAGCAGTTCTTC CASSPRVGSGNSYNEQFF
TRBJ2-1 NA TRBV7-8 TRBD1 TGTGCCAGCAGCCGAGGACAGGGCCCTTACAATGAGCAGTTCTTC CASSRGQGPYNEQFF
TRBJ1-1 NA TRBV6-4 TRBD1 TGTGCCAGCAGTGACACAGGCAGGGGGGCCACTGAAGCTTTCTTT CASSDTGRGATEAFF
TRBJ1-1 NA TRBV6-5 TRBD1 TGTGCCAGCAAGACCACTCGACAGGGGGGCACTGAAGCTTTCTTT CASKTTRQGGTEAFF
TRBJ1-1 NA TRBV5-8 TRBD1 TGTGCCAGCAGCTTGGACAGGGGGAACACTGAAGCTTTCTTT CASSLDRGNTEAFF
TRBJ2-3 once TRBV11-2 NA TGTGCCAGCAGCTTAGTCGGGCCAGGGAACCCTAGCACAGATACGCAGTATTTT CASSLVGPGNPSTDTQYF
TRBJ2-7 NA TRBV5-5 TRBD2 TGTGCCAGCAGCAGCACGGGACTAGCGGGAGGGCCCAGCTCCTACGAGCAGTACTTC CASSSTGLAGGPSSYEQYF
TRBJ1-2 NA TRBV7-9 NA TGTGCCAGCAGCTCTGGAGTGATTAACTATGGCTACACCTTC CASSSGVINYGYTF
TRBJ2-1 once TRBV6-2/TRBV6-3 NA TGTGCCAGCAGCCGGACAGACTACAATGAGCAGTTCTTC CASSRTDYNEQFF
TRBJ2-7 NA TRBV5-1 TRBD1 TGCGCCAGCAGCTCTTTCGGGGACAGCTCCTACGAGCAGTACTTC CASSSFGDSSYEQYF
TRBJ1-4 once TRBV28 TRBD1 TGTGCCAGCAGTTCCTTTACAGGGGGGCGAGGGGAAAAACTGTTTTTT CASSSFTGGRGEKLFF
TRBJ2-1 NA TRBV28 TRBD2 TGTGCCAGCAGTTCAGGGGCTAAGCGGGAGGCCTCCAACTACAATGAGCAGTTCTTC CASSSGAKREASNYNEQFF
TRBJ2-7 few TRBV4-3 TRBD2 TGCGCCAGCAGCCAAGCCCTAACTAGCGCTAGCTCCTACGAGCAGTACTTC CASSQALTSASSYEQYF
TRBJ2-1 NA TRBV3-1/TRBV3-2 TRBD1 TGTGCCAGCAGCTTCGGACAGGTGAGGAATGAGCAGTTCTTC CASSFGQVRNEQFF
TRBJ2-3 NA TRBV19 TRBD2 TGTGCCAGTAGTCTACTAGCGGTAAACACAGATACGCAGTATTTT CASSLLAVNTDTQYF
TRBJ2-7 once TRBV6-2/TRBV6-3 NA TGTGCCAGCAGTGGACAACTCAGCTCCTACGAGCAGTACTTC CASSGQLSSYEQYF
TRBJ2-7 NA TRBV18 TRBD1 TGTGCCAGCTCACCATTTTCAGTGACAGGGTCGGACGAGCAGTACTTC CASSPFSVTGSDEQYF
TRBJ2-1 NA TRBV5-1 NA TGCGCCAGCAGCCTGACAGGCGCAGAGGGTAATGAGCAGTTCTTC CASSLTGAEGNEQFF
TRBJ1-3 NA TRBV28 TRBD1 TGTGCCAGCAGTTTATCCGGGACAGGGAACTCTGGAAACACCATATATTTT CASSLSGTGNSGNTIYF
TRBJ2-7 NA TRBV6-5 NA TGTGCCAGCAGTTACTCCGGGTTCGGTACCTACGAGCAGTACTTC CASSYSGFGTYEQYF
TRBJ1-2 NA TRBV19 NA TGTGCCAGTAACACAGGGTCCTATGGCTACACCTTC CASNTGSYGYTF
TRBJ1-1 few TRBV28 NA TGTGCCAGCAGTGTTATGGGACGGGGGAGCACTGAAGCTTTCTTT CASSVMGRGSTEAFF
TRBJ2-1 NA TRBV29-1 TRBD2 TGCAGCGTTGAAGATCCGTTTATGGCGGGAGGGACCTACAATGAGCAGTTCTTC CSVEDPFMAGGTYNEQFF
TRBJ2-7 NA TRBV7-9 TRBD2 TGTGCCAGCAGCCCTCCGACTAGCGGGAGTTACGAGCAGTACTTC CASSPPTSGSYEQYF
TRBJ1-1 NA TRBV5-5 NA TGTGCCAGCAGCTTGGATTCAGGGACTGAAGCTTTCTTT CASSLDSGTEAFF
TRBJ1-1 NA TRBV19 NA TGTGCCAGTAGTATCACAGGGATGCACACTGAAGCTTTCTTT CASSITGMHTEAFF
TRBJ2-5 NA TRBV5-1 NA TGCGCCAGCAGCTTGGGATCGGGGGGCAGGGAGACCCAGTACTTC CASSLGSGGRETQYF
TRBJ2-7 NA TRBV6-2/TRBV6-3 TRBD2 TGTGCCAGCAGTTACGTGCAAGGTAGCGGGGGGGCCGCGCACGAGCAGTACTTC CASSYVQGSGGAAHEQYF
TRBJ1-1 NA TRBV6-5 NA TGTGCCAGCAGGTCCCTAGCAGTCTTTGGGGAAGCTTTCTTT CASRSLAVFGEAFF
TRBJ1-4 NA TRBV10-3 NA TGTGCCATCAAGGGGGCAACTAATGAAAAACTGTTTTTT CAIKGATNEKLFF
TRBJ2-7 few TRBV3-1/TRBV3-2 TRBD2 TGTGCCAGCAGCCAAGGCCGGGGGGACGAGCAGTACTTC CASSQGRGDEQYF
TRBJ2-5 NA TRBV12-5 TRBD2 TGTGCTAGTGGTTTGGGGGCTAGCGGGAGTGCAGAGACCCAGTACTTC CASGLGASGSAETQYF
TRBJ2-1 NA TRBV6-5 TRBD1 TGTGCCAGCAGTTACTCGACAGCAGGGACAGGCTTAAAGCAGTTCTTC CASSYSTAGTGLKQFF
TRBJ2-5 NA TRBV6-5 NA TGTGCCAGCAGTTTATACATCCAAGAGACCCAGTACTTC CASSLYIQETQYF
TRBJ2-7 NA TRBV3-1/TRBV3-2 NA TGTGCCAGCAGCCAAGATTATAACTACGAGCAGTACTTC CASSQDYNYEQYF
TRBJ2-7 NA TRBV5-4 TRBD2 TGTGCCAGCAGCCTTACAGCGGGGGCAGCTCGGGAGCAGTACTTC CASSLTAGAAREQYF
TRBJ2-7 NA TRBV5-1 NA TGCGCCAGCAGCTTACCTCAGGGGACCGAGCAGTACTTC CASSLPQGTEQYF
TRBJ2-7 NA TRBV11-2 TRBD1 TGTGCCAGCAGCCGACAGGGGGCGGACGAGCAGTACTTC CASSRQGADEQYF
TRBJ1-2 NA TRBV5-6 NA TGTGCCAGCAGCTTGGGAACAGGGCTAGCTAACTATGGCTACACCTTC CASSLGTGLANYGYTF
TRBJ2-7 NA TRBV2 TRBD1 TGTGCCAGCAGCGGACAGGGCGACGAGCAGTACTTC CASSGQGDEQYF
TRBJ1-1 NA TRBV5-1 NA TGCGCCAGCAGCTTGGGCGGGAGTATGAACACTGAAGCTTTCTTT CASSLGGSMNTEAFF
TRBJ2-7 NA TRBV4-2 NA TGTGCCAGCAGCCACGTCGGAGGGGATTACGAGCAGTACTTC CASSHVGGDYEQYF
TRBJ2-3 once TRBV9 TRBD2 TGTGCCAGCAGCGTAGGAGGGACTAGCCCGATGGATACGCAGTATTTT CASSVGGTSPMDTQYF
TRBJ2-1 NA TRBV2 TRBD2 TGTGCCAGCAGTGGAGACCGTATACCGGGACTAGTCTCCTACAATGAGCAGTTCTTC CASSGDRIPGLVSYNEQFF
TRBJ2-1 NA TRBV21-1 NA TGTGCCAGCAGCAAAATGGGTGCTGGCGGGAGGGCCTATAATGAGCAGTTCTTC CASSKMGAGGRAYNEQFF
TRBJ2-1 once TRBV27 NA TGTGCCAGCAGTTTGGGGCCGGACAAATCCTACAATGAGCAGTTCTTC CASSLGPDKSYNEQFF
TRBJ1-5 NA TRBV6-2/TRBV6-3 NA TGTGCCAGCAGTTACTCGAACAGGGAGACCCAGCCCCAGCATTTT CASSYSNRETQPQHF